The rows below give T cell receptor beta chains drawn from one sample of a study of CD8 T cells in ankylosing spondylitis. TCRdb analysed the 5' RACE reads with MiXCR anew, one entry per CDR3 protein. This sample carries a few hundred thousand distinct CDR3 sequences, about a sixth of them seen once, and the ten largest clones take 42%. The specimen sequenced was blood, either unsorted or a sorted T cell fraction (not recorded which). All receptors derive from a male donor with ankylosing spondylitis. Each CDR3 is given with its conserved first and last residue. Fields, in order: clone size, D gene, J gene, V gene, CDR3 DNA, CDR3 protein. A D gene is named only where the DNA matches it firmly. Size is omitted from some rows. Given values are once, few, many or a class for expanded clones.

-	TRBD2	TRBJ2-3	TRBV7-9	TGTGCCAGCAGCTTCGTAGCGGGGGGCACAGATACGCAGTATTTT	CASSFVAGGTDTQYF
few	TRBD2	TRBJ2-1	TRBV20-1	TGCAGTGCTAGAGACACGGGACTAGCGGTCTACAATGAGCAGTTCTTC	CSARDTGLAVYNEQFF
few	-	TRBJ1-4	TRBV7-8	TGTGCCAGCAGCCCTTCGGTTGGGGGGCGAGAAAAACTGTTTTTT	CASSPSVGGREKLFF
-	-	TRBJ1-1	TRBV25-1	TGTGCCAGCAGTGAGATGTCTCAGGGGAGGGCTGAAGCTTTCTTT	CASSEMSQGRAEAFF
few	-	TRBJ1-1	TRBV11-1	TGTGCCAGCAGCTTAGCGCCGCCTGACAGAGACTACATGAACACTGAAGCTTTCTTT	CASSLAPPDRDYMNTEAFF
-	-	TRBJ2-7	TRBV7-9	TGTGCCAGCAGCTCGACTACTCAAACCTCCTACGAGCAGTACTTC	CASSSTTQTSYEQYF
-	TRBD1	TRBJ2-7	TRBV25-1	TGTGCCAGCAGGGGGACAGGTACCTACGAGCAGTACTTC	CASRGTGTYEQYF
-	TRBD2	TRBJ2-1	TRBV27	TGTGCCAGCAGTTTTCTAGCGGGAGGGGTCAATGAGCAGTTCTTC	CASSFLAGGVNEQFF
-	-	TRBJ1-1	TRBV5-5	TGTGCCAGCAGCTTCCGGCAGGCCACTGAAGCTTTCTTT	CASSFRQATEAFF
few	-	TRBJ1-3	TRBV29-1	TGCAGCGTTGAAATTCCTAACCTCGACTCTGGAAACACCATATATTTT	CSVEIPNLDSGNTIYF
-	-	TRBJ1-1	TRBV7-8	TGTGCCAGCAGCTTAGGTGTTCCCACTGAAGCTTTCTTT	CASSLGVPTEAFF
few	TRBD1	TRBJ2-7	TRBV9	TGTGCCAGCAGCGGAGGGACAGGGTTATTCTACGAGCAGTACTTC	CASSGGTGLFYEQYF
few	TRBD1	TRBJ2-7	TRBV29-1	TGCAGCGTTGAGCTGGGACAGGGTAACGAGCAGTACTTC	CSVELGQGNEQYF
few	-	TRBJ1-2	TRBV4-3	TGCGCCAGCAGCCAAGATATAGGCGTTGGCTACACCTTC	CASSQDIGVGYTF
few	-	TRBJ1-1	TRBV9	TGTGCCAGCAGCGTATACGGAGACTTCACTGAAGCTTTCTTT	CASSVYGDFTEAFF
-	-	TRBJ1-1	TRBV3-1	TGTGCCAGCAGCCCACGGGGGGCATTGGACACTGAAGCTTTCTTT	CASSPRGALDTEAFF
-	TRBD2	TRBJ2-1	TRBV25-1	TGTGCCAGCAGTGAAGAAACTAGCGCCTACAATGAGCAGTTCTTC	CASSEETSAYNEQFF
-	-	TRBJ2-7	TRBV30	TGTGCCTGGAGTCCGGGACATTCCTACGAGCAGTACTTC	CAWSPGHSYEQYF
many	-	TRBJ2-7	TRBV12-3/TRBV12-4	TGTGCCAGCAGTTTCCCTGGAATCTACGAGCAGTACTTC	CASSFPGIYEQYF
-	-	TRBJ1-2	TRBV4-2	TGTGCCAGCAGCCAAGAACGGCCAGGGGCCTATGGCTACACCTTC	CASSQERPGAYGYTF
few	-	TRBJ1-1	TRBV20-1	TGCAGTGCTAGAGATCCCGTTGACGGCAGGGCCTATGAAGCTTTCTTT	CSARDPVDGRAYEAFF
few	-	TRBJ2-1	TRBV12-1	TGTGCCAGCAGCTTTTTCACTTACCTAGCGGGGTATTACAATGAGCAGTTCTTC	CASSFFTYLAGYYNEQFF
-	TRBD1	TRBJ2-5	TRBV28	TGTGCCAGCAGTTCGGGACAGCAAGAGACCCAGTACTTC	CASSSGQQETQYF
-	TRBD1	TRBJ1-2	TRBV12-3/TRBV12-4	TGTGCCACCGACCGAATGAAGGACAGGGCTGACTATGGCTACACCTTC	CATDRMKDRADYGYTF
-	-	TRBJ1-6	TRBV7-2	TGTGCCAGCAGCCCCGCCGGGGCGGGGGGATATTCACCCCTCCACTTT	CASSPAGAGGYSPLHF
-	TRBD1	TRBJ1-2	TRBV4-1	TGCGCCAGCAGCCAAGATCCCGGGACAGCCGTCTATGGCTACACCTTC	CASSQDPGTAVYGYTF
-	TRBD1	TRBJ1-2	TRBV27	TGTGCCAGCAGCACTACAGGGGATGGCTACACCTTC	CASSTTGDGYTF
-	TRBD2	TRBJ2-5	TRBV4-1	TGCGCCAGCAGCCAAGGCGGGGGGGGGCTAGCAGGGGAGACCCAGTACTTC	CASSQGGGGLAGETQYF
-	-	TRBJ1-6	TRBV2	TGTGCCAGCAGCGTAATGGGACCCCCTAATTCACCCCTCCACTTT	CASSVMGPPNSPLHF
few	TRBD1	TRBJ1-1	TRBV12-3/TRBV12-4	TGTGCCAGCAGTTCCGGGACAGCGACCACTGAAGCTTTCTTT	CASSSGTATTEAFF
few	-	TRBJ1-1	TRBV7-2	TGTGCCAGCAGCTTAGCAGGGGACGTGTTCTACACTGAAGCTTTCTTT	CASSLAGDVFYTEAFF
few	TRBD2	TRBJ2-7	TRBV27	TGTGCCAGCAGTTTTCGGCTAGCGGAACACTTCTCCTACGAGCAGTACTTC	CASSFRLAEHFSYEQYF
-	-	TRBJ1-5	TRBV6-5	TGTGCCAGCAGTTACACCCGTAGCAATCAGCCCCAGCATTTT	CASSYTRSNQPQHF
-	-	TRBJ2-3	TRBV2	TGTGCCAGCATGAGCGGAGTCACAGATACGCAGTATTTT	CASMSGVTDTQYF
few	TRBD2	TRBJ2-3	TRBV2	TGTGCCACCACAACTCTAGCGGGGGGCTCAGATACGCAGTATTTT	CATTTLAGGSDTQYF
many	-	TRBJ1-1	TRBV29-1	TGCAGCGTTGAATCGATAGGGGGTTTCACTGAAGCTTTCTTT	CSVESIGGFTEAFF
few	-	TRBJ1-2	TRBV12-3/TRBV12-4	TGTGCCAGCAGTTTAGGGCCCTATTTCAGAGGGAGCATCTATGGCTACACCTTC	CASSLGPYFRGSIYGYTF
-	-	TRBJ1-1	TRBV29-1	TGCAGCGTTGAACCAGGACTGGCTTTCTTT	CSVEPGLAFF
many	-	TRBJ1-1	TRBV12-3/TRBV12-4	TGTGCCAGCAGTTTACCAGGGCAACAGAACACTGAAGCTTTCTTT	CASSLPGQQNTEAFF
-	-	TRBJ2-7	TRBV7-2	TGTGCCAGCAGCTTATGGTTCGGACTGCCCTACGAGCAGTACTTC	CASSLWFGLPYEQYF
many	-	TRBJ2-7	TRBV10-3	TGTGCCATCAGTGAGGGGGACGGCTACGAGCAGTACTTC	CAISEGDGYEQYF
-	TRBD2	TRBJ2-3	TRBV9	TGTGCCAGCAGCGTAGGAAGGGGACTAGATGCAGATACGCAGTATTTT	CASSVGRGLDADTQYF
few	-	TRBJ2-2	TRBV30	TGTGCCTGGAGTGGGGTCGGGGAGCTGTTTTTT	CAWSGVGELFF
-	-	TRBJ1-2	TRBV20-1	TGCAGTGCTAGAGGGGTAGCCAACTATGGCTACACCTTC	CSARGVANYGYTF
few	-	TRBJ2-1	TRBV27	TGTGCCAGCATTGCAGGGACCAGCTCCTACAATGAGCAGTTCTTC	CASIAGTSSYNEQFF
-	-	TRBJ2-7	TRBV27	TGTGCCAGCACCCGGAGAGGTTCCTACGAGCAGTACTTC	CASTRRGSYEQYF
few	TRBD2	TRBJ2-3	TRBV11-1	TGTGCCAGCAGCCCCTGGACTAGCGGGAGCACAGATACGCAGTATTTT	CASSPWTSGSTDTQYF
-	TRBD2	TRBJ2-3	TRBV5-5	TGTGCCAGCAGCTTGGTACCGGGAGGGGACACAGATACGCAGTATTTT	CASSLVPGGDTDTQYF
-	TRBD2	TRBJ2-7	TRBV4-1	TGCGCCAGCAGCCAAGCCCCGGGGGGCTCCTACGAGCAGTACTTC	CASSQAPGGSYEQYF
few	TRBD2	TRBJ2-2	TRBV6-1	TGTGCCAGCAGCCCTAGCGGGGGATTACCTATAGGGGAGCTGTTTTTT	CASSPSGGLPIGELFF
-	-	TRBJ1-2	TRBV5-1	TGCGCCAGCAGCTTGGAAGCGGGGGAGGATGGCTACACCTTC	CASSLEAGEDGYTF
few	-	TRBJ2-2	TRBV11-2	TGTGCCAGCAGCTTAGAGGGACTCTCATCTCTCGCTCCCGGGGAGCTGTTTTTT	CASSLEGLSSLAPGELFF
few	TRBD1	TRBJ2-5	TRBV7-2	TGTGCCAGCAGCTCCCTAGGGGGCTGGGAGACCCAGTACTTC	CASSSLGGWETQYF
few	-	TRBJ2-5	TRBV7-8	TGTGCCAGCAGCTCTATACCAAACCAAGAGACCCAGTACTTC	CASSSIPNQETQYF
-	-	TRBJ2-7	TRBV27	TGTGCCAGCCCGTACGACAGCACCTACGAGCAGTACTTC	CASPYDSTYEQYF
-	-	TRBJ1-2	TRBV7-2	TGTGCCAGCAGCCTCTCAGATACTGTGTATGCCTATGGCTACACCTTC	CASSLSDTVYAYGYTF
-	-	TRBJ2-7	TRBV5-1	TGCGCCAGCAGCTATCCCGGGGGCGGAATTCACGAGCAGTACTTC	CASSYPGGGIHEQYF
-	-	TRBJ2-7	TRBV27	TGTGCCAGCAGTCTCCCGGGGGCTTTTCCCCACGAGCAGTACTTC	CASSLPGAFPHEQYF
-	TRBD2	TRBJ2-7	TRBV7-9	TGTGCCAGCAGCTTATCCGGGACTAGCGTTTGGGACTACGAGCAGTACTTC	CASSLSGTSVWDYEQYF
few	TRBD1	TRBJ2-3	TRBV19	TGTGCCAGTAGTCTCCGGACAGGATTTGTGACAGATACGCAGTATTTT	CASSLRTGFVTDTQYF